The present T cell receptor beta chain was sequenced within a study of preoperative IRX-2 immunotherapy in early breast cancer. This clone occurred a few times. Using immunoSEQ multiplex PCR, the repertoire was profiled, and TCRdb retains in-frame clones only, with some absent. This sample carries some 1,000 clones, around 70% of them seen once, and the ten largest clones take approximately 8.1%. Indicated treatment: preoperative locoregional IRX-2 cytokine immunotherapy. Samples came from a phase Ib trial of preoperative locoregional IRX-2 cytokine immunotherapy. The CDR3 contains 14 residues. The germline V and J ends were trimmed by 2 bases and 7 bases, with 14 bases remaining between them. Germline-derived CDR1 and CDR2 are SGHNT and YENEEA.

Here the sequenced sample was tumor tissue, taken before IRX-2 immunotherapy. This clonotype was sampled from a human donor with breast cancer. The V gene is TRBV11-3, the J gene TRBJ1-1; D is possibly TRBD1 (5 bases). The CDR3 sequence: CASSLSGAIYEAFF. The CDR3 DNA reads TGTGCCAGCAGCTTAAGCGGGGCGATATATGAAGCTTTCTTT.